The entry that follows covers one T cell receptor (beta chain) sequence. Its specificity is not known. These data originate in a study of shared clonotypes between healthy human individuals. The study, taken as a whole, reports: The researchers took only blood, and tissue repertoires probably look different.

Assay execution proceeded at the deep level. Data came from immunoSEQ multiplex PCR; TCRdb stores just in-frame clones and leaves some out. The sample yields 400,000 to 500,000 clones, roughly 78% seen once. The CDR3 extends over 15 amino acids. The germline V gene encodes CDR1 MDHEN and CDR2 SYDVKM. V lost 4 bases to trimming and J lost 2 bases; unmatched junction nucleotides: 5. This receptor was obtained from a woman between 40 and 55 years old in good health. Some clones in this sample may be carry-over from other donors' samples. J is TRBJ2-5 and V is TRBV28; 9 nucleotides match TRBD1. Sequencing was performed on PBMCs. DNA of the CDR3: TGTGCCAGCAGTTCCGGGACAGGGTGGCAAGAGACCCAGTACTTC. Protein sequence: CASSSGTGWQETQYF.